This T cell receptor (beta chain) was identified during a study of control samples from healthy donors and cancer patients. TCRdb keeps only in-frame clones here, not all; method: immunoSEQ multiplex PCR. The sample has about 130,000 clones; 85% to 95% are singletons. This TCR was sampled from a man aged 55-75 years with colorectal cancer. Sequencing was performed on PBMCs.

CDR3: CASRSTGVYGYTF. The DNA of the CDR3 is TGTGCCAGCAGAAGTACAGGGGTCTATGGCTACACCTTC. The V call is TRBV9, the J call TRBJ1-2; TRBD1 agrees at 7 bases. V dropped 5 bases and J dropped 4; count of bases not matched to a gene: 5. CDR1 and CDR2 (germline): SGDLS, YYNGEE. The CDR3 totals 13 residues.